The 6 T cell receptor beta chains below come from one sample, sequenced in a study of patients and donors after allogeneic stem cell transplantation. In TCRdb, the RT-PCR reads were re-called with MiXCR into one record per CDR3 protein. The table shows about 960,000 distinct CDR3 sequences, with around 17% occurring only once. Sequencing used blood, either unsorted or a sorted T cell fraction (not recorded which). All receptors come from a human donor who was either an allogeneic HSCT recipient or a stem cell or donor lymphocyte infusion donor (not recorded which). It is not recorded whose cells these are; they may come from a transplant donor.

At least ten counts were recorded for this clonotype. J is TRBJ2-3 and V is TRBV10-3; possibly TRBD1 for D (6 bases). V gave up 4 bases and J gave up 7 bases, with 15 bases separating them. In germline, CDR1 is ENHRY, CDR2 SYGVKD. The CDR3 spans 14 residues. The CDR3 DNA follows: TGTGCCATCAGTGCGACTGACAGGAGGAATACGCAGTATTTT. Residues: CAISATDRRNTQYF.

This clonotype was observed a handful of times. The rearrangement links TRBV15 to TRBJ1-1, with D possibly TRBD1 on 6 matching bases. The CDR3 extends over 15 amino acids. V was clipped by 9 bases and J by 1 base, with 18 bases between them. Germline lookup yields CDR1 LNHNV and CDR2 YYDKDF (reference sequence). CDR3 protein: CATEDPQGENTEAFF. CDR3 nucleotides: TGTGCCACGGAAGATCCACAGGGAGAGAACACTGAAGCTTTCTTT.

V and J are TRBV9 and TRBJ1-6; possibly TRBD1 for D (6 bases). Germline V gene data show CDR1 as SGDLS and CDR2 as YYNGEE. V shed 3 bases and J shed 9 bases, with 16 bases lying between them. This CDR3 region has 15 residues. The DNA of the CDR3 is TGTGCCAGCAGCGAAGAAGGGGACACGCGTTCACCCCTCCACTTT. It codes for CASSEEGDTRSPLHF.

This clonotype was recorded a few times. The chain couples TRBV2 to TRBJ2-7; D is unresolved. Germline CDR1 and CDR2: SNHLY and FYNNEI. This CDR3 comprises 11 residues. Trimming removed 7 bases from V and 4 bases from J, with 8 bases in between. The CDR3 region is CASIYLYEQYF. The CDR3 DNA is TGTGCCAGCATTTACCTTTACGAGCAGTACTTC.

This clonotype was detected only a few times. The CDR3 bases are TGCGCCAGCAGCTCTAAAGACAGGGGGATAACTGAAGCTTTCTTT. The encoded protein is CASSSKDRGITEAFF. V is TRBV5-1 and J is TRBJ1-1; 9 positions agree with TRBD1. The CDR3 consists of 15 residues. Germline V gene data show CDR1 as SGHRS and CDR2 as YFSETQ. Losses at the gene ends were 3 bases for V and 5 bases for J; bases not matched to a gene: 8.

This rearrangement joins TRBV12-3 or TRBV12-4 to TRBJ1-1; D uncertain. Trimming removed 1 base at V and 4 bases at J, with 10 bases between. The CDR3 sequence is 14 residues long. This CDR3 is CASSLDRSSTEAFF. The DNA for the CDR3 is TGTGCCAGCAGTTTAGATCGAAGTAGCACTGAAGCTTTCTTT.